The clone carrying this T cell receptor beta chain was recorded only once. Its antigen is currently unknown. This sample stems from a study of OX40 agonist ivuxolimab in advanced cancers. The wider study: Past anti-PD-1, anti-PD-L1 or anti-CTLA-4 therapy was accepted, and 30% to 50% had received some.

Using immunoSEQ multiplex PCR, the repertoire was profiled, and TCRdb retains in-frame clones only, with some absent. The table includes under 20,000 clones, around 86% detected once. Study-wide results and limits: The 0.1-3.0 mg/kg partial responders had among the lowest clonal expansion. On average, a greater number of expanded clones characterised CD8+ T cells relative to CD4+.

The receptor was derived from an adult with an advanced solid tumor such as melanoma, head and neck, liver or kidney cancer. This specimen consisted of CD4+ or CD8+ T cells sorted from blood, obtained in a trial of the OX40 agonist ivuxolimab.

CDR3 nucleotide sequence: TGCAGCGTAATAGACAGGGGACCGTTCTTC. This codes for CSVIDRGPFF. The chain is built from TRBV29-1 and TRBJ2-1; 8 positions agree with TRBD1. Germline V gene lookup returns CDR1 SQVTM and CDR2 ANQGSEA. This CDR3 is built from 10 residues. After removal of 6 bases from V and 15 bases from J, the junction contained 7 bases not matched to a gene.